This T cell receptor beta chain came from a study of blood T cell repertoires in COVID-19 (dated by TCRdb to the early 2020s). For context, the study as a whole: Collaborator samples came from the United States, Italy and Spain and covered acute and convalescent phases of COVID-19. The samples were drawn from two sources: the first 160 participants of the ongoing ImmuneRACE study, and 1,254 subjects contributed by 6 global collaborators. Where available, HLA class I and class II types were obtained from metadata supplied by the sample provider rather than from assay-based typing. The dataset comprised deeply sampled blood TCRbeta repertoires from subjects exposed to, actively infected with, or recovered from COVID-19. The prospective study material was composed of cDNA or gDNA derived from T cells, B-cell-depleted T cells, or PBMCs. A freely available public database, intended as a resource for researchers studying the immune response to SARS-CoV-2, is where the repertoires were released. The sample metadata nearly always contained a de-identified subject ID, COVID-19 status, age in years and sex. What the research found in general, with its limitations: Clinical and demographic metadata were provided uncurated, with the amount varying by source and participant.

Of note for this clone: Its antigen is not yet known. Base qualities were left out, and no much larger clone turns up one base away.

TCRbeta CDR3 regions were amplified from genomic DNA by means of the immunoSEQ Assay, a bias-controlled multiplex PCR. The original methods were these. Nucleated cell counts per sample were estimated from amplification of reference gene primers within the assay. To quantify the absolute abundance of each unique TCRbeta CDR3 rearrangement, sequence reads were collapsed and filtered. For each sample, productive Simpson clonality was calculated as the square root of Simpson's diversity index across productive rearrangements. Not all clones reach the TCRdb copy of this immuneACCESS table, which keeps in-frame sequences only. Checked studies attribute under half of the gap to unresolved V genes and leave the rest unexplained. The V and J calls and clone size were taken over from that table, and D and trimming were inferred from the DNA. This sample holds approximately 130,000 clones; 88% were observed only once. 7.5% to 8% of the sample belongs to the ten largest clones.

The germline V and J ends show losses of 8 bases and 7 bases respectively, and no gene match explains 13 bases of the junction. CDR1 and CDR2, looked up from the germline V gene (reference sequence), are LNHDA and SQIVND. The CDR3 numbers 15 residues from cysteine through phenylalanine. The CDR3 DNA has 45 bases and is translated from base 1. Collaborating institutions collected whole blood in K2EDTA tubes following their own protocols. For TCRbeta analysis, collaborators shipped samples in one of three forms: frozen whole blood, isolated PBMCs, or DNA extracted from either of those sample types. Sequencing was done on a sample of peripheral blood. This receptor was obtained from a man aged 50-59 years with acute or convalescent COVID-19. The chain is assembled from TRBV19 and TRBJ1-5; the central 8 bases match TRBD1. The CDR3: CASSSSWTGIQPQHF. The DNA is as follows: TGTGCCAGTTCCTCTTCTTGGACAGGGATCCAGCCCCAGCATTTT.